This paragraph covers one T cell receptor (beta chain) sequence. Its specificity is not known. The sample belongs to a study of T-cell reconstitution after alpha-beta-depleted transplantation in children. A TCRbeta library incorporating unique molecular identifiers was prepared. One entry per CDR3 protein results from TCRdb running MiXCR on the PCR reads. The repertoire consists of a few hundred thousand distinct CDR3 sequences, with over 40% occurring once and the leading ten covering under 35%. Study-level findings and limits: Several hundred rapidly expanded clones from non-depleted graft cells reportedly supplied alpha-beta T cells about two months post-transplant. T-cell numbers and diversity, one year after transplant, stemmed largely from T cells that were newly produced.

Germline values: CDR1 SGHRS, CDR2 YFSETQ. The CDR3 has 17 amino acids. J gave up 4 bases and V 2 bases, and 11 bases lay outside the gene matches. The TCR comes from a girl under 10 years old with aplastic anemia, due to receive a stem cell transplant. The sample was PBMCs, taken before TCRalphabeta/CD19-depleted stem cell transplant. V and J are TRBV5-1 and TRBJ2-3, with 9 bases lining up with TRBD1. The CDR3 is CASSLELGQGVPDTQYF. Written as DNA, the CDR3 is TGCGCCAGCAGCTTAGAGTTGGGACAGGGCGTACCAGATACGCAGTATTTT.